This T cell receptor beta chain was identified during a study of Graves' ophthalmopathy and Graves' hyperthyroidism. Study-wide background: Specimen type is peripheral blood, obtained at initial diagnosis before any treatment.

With 8 bases clipped from V and 2 bases from J, the junction kept 6 bases outside the gene matches. This CDR3 spans 16 amino acids. The V gene's germline CDR1 is MDHEN and CDR2 SYDVKM. The study amplified TCR beta CDR3 regions using RNA transcripts. The authors performed first-round RT-PCR with HTBI primers and then a second-round multiplex PCR. TCRdb re-called the multiplex PCR reads with MiXCR, one entry per CDR3 protein. The table shows over 200,000 distinct CDR3 sequences, with around 28% occurring only once. Regarding the study as a whole: Among expanded thyroid clonotypes above 0.001 frequency, most also occurred in blood.

A few counts support this clonotype. Antigen: not known. Diagnoses were established from clinical symptoms, serum thyroxine, TRAb, thyroid ultrasound and orbital computed tomography. The sequencing sample was made of peripheral blood. The sequence was collected from a man in his fifties with Graves' ophthalmopathy. V and J are TRBV28 and TRBJ2-7, with 16 nucleotides matching TRBD2. CDR3 bases: TGTGCCAGCGAGGGACTAGCGGGAGGGCTTACCTACGAGCAGTACTTC. Translating gives CASEGLAGGLTYEQYF.